Sequencing of this T cell receptor beta chain was carried out in a study of T cells in localized non-small cell lung cancer. Study-wide results and limits: Adjacent uninvolved lung tissue had the highest T cell clonality, exceeding tumor.

The CDR3 contains 11 residues. V gave up 2 bases and J gave up 6 bases, with 3 bases separating them. From germline, CDR1 is SEHNR and CDR2 FQNEAQ (reference sequence). Concerning this clone itself: Its antigen remains unknown.

Using immunoSEQ multiplex PCR, the repertoire was profiled, and TCRdb retains in-frame clones only, with some absent. Of 53,000 or so clones in the sample, about 89% were seen once. This clonotype was obtained from a man between 40 and 69 years old with stage I lung adenocarcinoma. The V and J genes are TRBV7-9 and TRBJ2-3; D not resolved. The material was peripheral blood, obtained before any cancer treatment. The CDR3 coding sequence is TGTGCCAGCAGCTTATGGGATACGCAGTATTTT. Amino acid sequence: CASSLWDTQYF.